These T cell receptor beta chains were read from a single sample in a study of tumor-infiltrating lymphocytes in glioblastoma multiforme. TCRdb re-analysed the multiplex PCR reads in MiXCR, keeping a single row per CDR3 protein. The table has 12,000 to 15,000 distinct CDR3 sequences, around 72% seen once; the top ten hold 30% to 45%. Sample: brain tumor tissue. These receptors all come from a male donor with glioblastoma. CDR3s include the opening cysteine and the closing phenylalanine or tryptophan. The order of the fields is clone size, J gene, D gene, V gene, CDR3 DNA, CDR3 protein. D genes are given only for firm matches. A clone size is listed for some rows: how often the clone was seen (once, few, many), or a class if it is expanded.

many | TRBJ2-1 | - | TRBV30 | TGTGCCTGGAGTCCCCCCGGGGGCAGATACAATGAGCAGTTCTTC | CAWSPPGGRYNEQFF
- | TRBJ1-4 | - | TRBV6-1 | TGTGCCAGCCTTGAAACCCCTTGGGGGGCAGGATTGTTTTTT | CASLETPWGAGLFF
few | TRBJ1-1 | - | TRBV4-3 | TGCGCCAGCAGCCAATTGTTGCCGGGCACTGAAGCTTTCTTT | CASSQLLPGTEAFF
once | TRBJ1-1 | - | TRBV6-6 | TGTGCCAGCTGTTACCAGAACTCTGAAGCTTTCTTT | CASCYQNSEAFF
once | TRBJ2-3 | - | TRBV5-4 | TGCGCCAGCAGCTTGGGATGGTCTACGGATGCGCAGTATTTT | CASSLGWSTDAQYF
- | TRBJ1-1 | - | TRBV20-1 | TGCAGTGCTAGCAGGGGTGACATGAACACTGAAGCTTTCTTT | CSASRGDMNTEAFF
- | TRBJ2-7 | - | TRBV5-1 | TGCGCCAGCAGCTTGGTCGAGGAGGGCCACGAGCAGTACTTC | CASSLVEEGHEQYF
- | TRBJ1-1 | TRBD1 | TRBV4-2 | TGTGCCAGCAGCCTGGGACAGGAAAACACTGAAGCTTTCTTT | CASSLGQENTEAFF
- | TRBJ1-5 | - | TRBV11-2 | TGTGCCAACAGTATGGGGGGAGGGACCCAGCCCCTGCGTTTT | CANSMGGGTQPLRF
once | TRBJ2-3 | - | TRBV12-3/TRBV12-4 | TGTGCCAGCAGTGGGACTCCCTCTGGTACGCAGTATTTT | CASSGTPSGTQYF
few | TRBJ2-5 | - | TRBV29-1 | TGCAGCGTAAGCACAGAGACCCAGTACTTC | CSVSTETQYF
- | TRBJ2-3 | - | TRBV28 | TGTGCCAGCACCACTCAGACAGTCCCAAATACGCAGTATTTT | CASTTQTVPNTQYF
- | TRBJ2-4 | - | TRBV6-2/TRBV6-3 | TGTGCCAGCAGTTACTTGGACGGGAGACGTGACATTCAGTACTTC | CASSYLDGRRDIQYF
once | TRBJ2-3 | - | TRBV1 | TGCACCAGCAGCGAAGATCCACTCCCCAACACAGATACGCAGTATTTT | CTSSEDPLPNTDTQYF
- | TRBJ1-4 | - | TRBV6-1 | TGCGTCAGCAGTGAAACCCCTTGGGGGGCGGGACTGTTTTTT | CVSSETPWGAGLFF
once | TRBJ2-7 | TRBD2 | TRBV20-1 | TGCAGTGCTATGGCACTAGCGTTAGTTCACGAGCAGTACTTC | CSAMALALVHEQYF
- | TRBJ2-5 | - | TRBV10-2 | TGCGCCATCCGTACAGGAGACGAGACCCAGTACTTC | CAIRTGDETQYF
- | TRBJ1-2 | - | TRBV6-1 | TGTGCCAGCAGTGAAGTACCCAATGGGGGTATGGAGGGCTACACCTTC | CASSEVPNGGMEGYTF
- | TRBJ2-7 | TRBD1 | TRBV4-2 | TGTGCCAGCAGCCAGGGCAGGGGGCACTACGAGCAGTACTTC | CASSQGRGHYEQYF
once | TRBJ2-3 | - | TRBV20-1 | TGCAGTGCTATCCGCCAGGGCACAGATACGCAGTATTTT | CSAIRQGTDTQYF
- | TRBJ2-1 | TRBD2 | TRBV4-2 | TGTGCCAGCAGCCAAGTAGGATTGCCTAGCGGCTCCTACAATGAGCAGTTCTTC | CASSQVGLPSGSYNEQFF
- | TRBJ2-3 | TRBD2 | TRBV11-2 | TGTGCCAGCAGCCTACTAGCGGGGAAAGATACGCAGTATTTC | CASSLLAGKDTQYF
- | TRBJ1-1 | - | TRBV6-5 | TGTGCCAGCAGCCCCCAGCTGAACACTGAAGCTTTCTTT | CASSPQLNTEAFF
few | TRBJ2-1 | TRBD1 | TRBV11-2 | TGTGCCAGCAGCTTGGGACAGGGGGCCCCCAATGAGCAGTTCTTC | CASSLGQGAPNEQFF
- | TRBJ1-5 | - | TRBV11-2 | TGTGTCAGCAGTACGGGGGGAGGGACCCGGCCCCAGCATTTT | CVSSTGGGTRPQHF
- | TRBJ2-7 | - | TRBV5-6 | TGTGCCAGCAGCTTGTGGTCCTCCTACGAGCAGTACTTC | CASSLWSSYEQYF
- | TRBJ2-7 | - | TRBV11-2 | TGCGCCAGCAGCATCTCTAGCCTAACACTATACGAGCAGTACTTC | CASSISSLTLYEQYF
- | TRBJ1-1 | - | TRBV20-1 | TGCAGTGCTAGTGGTCAGAAAGGAGCTTTCTTT | CSASGQKGAFF
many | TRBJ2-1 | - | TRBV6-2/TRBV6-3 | TGTGCCAGCAGCAAGAACAGCAATGAGCAGTTCTTC | CASSKNSNEQFF
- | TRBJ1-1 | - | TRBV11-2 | TGTGCAAGCAGCTTAGTACAGGCGGCAGCTTTCTTT | CASSLVQAAAFF
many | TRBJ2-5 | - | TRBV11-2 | TGTGCCAGCAGCTTCTACGAGACCCAGTACTTC | CASSFYETQYF
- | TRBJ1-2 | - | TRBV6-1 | TGTGCCAGCAGTGAAGCCGGCGGGGTTGGTGGCTACACCTTC | CASSEAGGVGGYTF